The clone carrying this TCR beta chain was counted only a few times. The antigen is not known. The data were taken from a study of cytomegalovirus exposure and HLA in healthy donors. Study details: The 120 validation repertoires and the roughly 670 first-cohort repertoires shared a platform, a later analysis reported.

Clones were read by immunoSEQ multiplex PCR, and TCRdb kept only the in-frame ones, dropping some. The sample carries about 110,000 clones, 88% recorded once. Germline V gives CDR1 SGHTA, CDR2 FQGNSA. V was cut by 5 bases and J by 6 bases, with 17 bases left in between. CDR3 size: 15 residues. Study-level findings and limits: Cytomegalovirus-associated TCR beta chains were listed, numbering 150 to 200. Most sequenced TCRs were rare (though some public TCRs occurred in many donors).

Donors came from a validation cohort of over a hundred subjects, distinct from the first 666-subject cohort. The V call is TRBV7-2, the J call TRBJ2-4; maybe TRBD1 (5 bases). The specimen sequenced was PBMCs. This TCR was sampled from a woman between 18 and 29 years old in good health and CMV-seropositive. CDR3 coding DNA: TGTGCCAGCAGCCCGACCCCTGGGCAGGGAAACATTCAGTACTTC. Translated: CASSPTPGQGNIQYF. Using reference TRBV7-2 and TRBJ2-4 for the parts outside the CDR3, the full variable domain is GAGVSQSPSNKVTEKGKDVELRCDPISGHTALYWYRQSLGQGLEFLIYFQGNSAPDKSGLPSDRFSAERTGGSVSTLTIQRTQQEDSAVYLCASSPTPGQGNIQYFGAGTRLSVL.